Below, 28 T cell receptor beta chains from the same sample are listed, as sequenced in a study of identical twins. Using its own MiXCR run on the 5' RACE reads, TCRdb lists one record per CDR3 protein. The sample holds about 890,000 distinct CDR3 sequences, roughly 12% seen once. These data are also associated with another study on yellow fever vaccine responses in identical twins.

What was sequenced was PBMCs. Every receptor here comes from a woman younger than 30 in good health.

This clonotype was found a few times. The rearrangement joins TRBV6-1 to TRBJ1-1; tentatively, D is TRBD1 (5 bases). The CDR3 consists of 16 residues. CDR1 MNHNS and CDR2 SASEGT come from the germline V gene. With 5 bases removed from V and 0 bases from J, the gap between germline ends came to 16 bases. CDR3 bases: TGTGCCAGCAGTAGGGCAGGGATGGGTATGAACACTGAAGCTTTCTTT. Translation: CASSRAGMGMNTEAFF.

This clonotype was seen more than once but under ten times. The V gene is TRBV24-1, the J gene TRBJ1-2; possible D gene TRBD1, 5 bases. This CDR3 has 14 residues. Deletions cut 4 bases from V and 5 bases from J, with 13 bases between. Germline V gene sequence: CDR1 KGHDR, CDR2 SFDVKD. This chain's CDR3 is CATSEAGTQYGYTF. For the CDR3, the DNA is TGTGCCACCAGTGAAGCCGGGACCCAGTATGGCTACACCTTC.

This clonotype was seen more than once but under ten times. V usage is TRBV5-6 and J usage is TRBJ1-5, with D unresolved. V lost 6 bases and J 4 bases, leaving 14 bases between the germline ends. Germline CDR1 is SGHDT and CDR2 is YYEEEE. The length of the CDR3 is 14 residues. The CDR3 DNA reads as TGTGCCAGCACCGCTCAGAACTTGAATCAGCCCCAGCATTTT. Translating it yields CASTAQNLNQPQHF.

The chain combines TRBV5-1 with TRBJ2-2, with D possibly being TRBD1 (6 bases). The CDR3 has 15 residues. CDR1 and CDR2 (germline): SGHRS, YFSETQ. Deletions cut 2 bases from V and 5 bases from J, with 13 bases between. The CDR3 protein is CASSFVDRQTGELFF. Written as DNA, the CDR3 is TGCGCCAGCAGCTTCGTCGACAGGCAGACCGGGGAGCTGTTTTTT.

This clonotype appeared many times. CDR3 nucleotide sequence: TGTGCCAGCAGCAACAGGGGGAGTGCTGAAGCTTTCTTT. Translated, it gives CASSNRGSAEAFF. This chain joins TRBV12-3 or TRBV12-4 and TRBJ1-1; TRBD1 agrees at 8 bases. Trimming took 6 bases from V and 6 from J; bases not matched to a gene: 6. The CDR3 contains 13 residues.

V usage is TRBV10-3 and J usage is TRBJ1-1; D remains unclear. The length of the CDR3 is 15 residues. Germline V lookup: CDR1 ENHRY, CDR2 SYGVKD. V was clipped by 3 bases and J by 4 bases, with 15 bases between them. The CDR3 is CAISDPEGRGTEAFF. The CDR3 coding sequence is TGTGCCATCAGTGACCCCGAAGGGCGGGGCACTGAAGCTTTCTTT.

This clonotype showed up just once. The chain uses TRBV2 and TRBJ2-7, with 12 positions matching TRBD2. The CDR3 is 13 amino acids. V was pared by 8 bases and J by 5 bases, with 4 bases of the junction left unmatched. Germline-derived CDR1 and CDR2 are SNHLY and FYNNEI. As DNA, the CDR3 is TGTGCCAGCGGTCGACTAGCGGGAGACGAGCAGTACTTC. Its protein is CASGRLAGDEQYF.

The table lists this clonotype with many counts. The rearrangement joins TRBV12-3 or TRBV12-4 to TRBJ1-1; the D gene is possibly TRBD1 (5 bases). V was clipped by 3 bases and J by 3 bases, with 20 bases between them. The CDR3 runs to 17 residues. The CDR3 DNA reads TGTGCCAGCAGTTTCTCCCCTCCACAGGTCCGGGACACTGAAGCTTTCTTT. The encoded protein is CASSFSPPQVRDTEAFF.

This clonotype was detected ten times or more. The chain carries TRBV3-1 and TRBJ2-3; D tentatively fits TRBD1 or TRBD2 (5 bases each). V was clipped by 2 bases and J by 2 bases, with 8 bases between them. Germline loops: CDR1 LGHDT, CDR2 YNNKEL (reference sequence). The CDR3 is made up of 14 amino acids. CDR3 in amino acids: CASSQPGTTDTQYF. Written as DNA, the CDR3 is TGTGCCAGCAGCCAACCCGGGACCACAGATACGCAGTATTTT.

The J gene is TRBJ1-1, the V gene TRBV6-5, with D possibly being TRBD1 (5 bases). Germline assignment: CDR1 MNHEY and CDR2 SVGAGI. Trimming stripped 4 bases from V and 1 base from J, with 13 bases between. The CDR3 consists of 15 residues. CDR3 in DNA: TGTGCCAGCAGTTTGTTTGGGGGGAAGAACACTGAAGCTTTCTTT. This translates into CASSLFGGKNTEAFF.

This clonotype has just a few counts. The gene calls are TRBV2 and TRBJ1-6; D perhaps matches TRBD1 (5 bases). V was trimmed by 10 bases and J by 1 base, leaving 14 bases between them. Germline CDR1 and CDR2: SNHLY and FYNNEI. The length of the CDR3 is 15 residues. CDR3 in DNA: TGTGCCATTGCCGACAGACCATCCTATAATTCACCCCTCCACTTT. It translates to CAIADRPSYNSPLHF.

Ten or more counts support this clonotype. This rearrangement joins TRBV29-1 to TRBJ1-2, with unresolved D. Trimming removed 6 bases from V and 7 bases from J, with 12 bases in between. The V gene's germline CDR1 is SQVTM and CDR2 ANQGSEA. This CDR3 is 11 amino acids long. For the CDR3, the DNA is TGCAGCGTGATGGTGGACCGTGGCTACACCTTC. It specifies CSVMVDRGYTF.

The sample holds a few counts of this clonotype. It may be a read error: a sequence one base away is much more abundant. The CDR3 nucleotides are TGTGCCAGCAGTACAGGGGGCGAGACCCAGTACTTC. This encodes CASSTGGETQYF. The chain couples TRBV28 to TRBJ2-5; TRBD1 matches at 9 bases. CDR1 is MDHEN and CDR2 is SYDVKM in the germline V gene. The CDR3 length is 12 residues. V was pared by 5 bases and J by 5 bases, with 0 bases of the junction left unmatched.

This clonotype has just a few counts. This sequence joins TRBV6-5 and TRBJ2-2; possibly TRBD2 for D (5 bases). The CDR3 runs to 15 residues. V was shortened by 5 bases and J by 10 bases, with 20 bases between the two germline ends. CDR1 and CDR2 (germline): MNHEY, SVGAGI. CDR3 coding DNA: TGTGCCAGCAGTCACGGTCGGGCTAGCCGACCGGAGCTGTTTTTT. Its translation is CASSHGRASRPELFF.

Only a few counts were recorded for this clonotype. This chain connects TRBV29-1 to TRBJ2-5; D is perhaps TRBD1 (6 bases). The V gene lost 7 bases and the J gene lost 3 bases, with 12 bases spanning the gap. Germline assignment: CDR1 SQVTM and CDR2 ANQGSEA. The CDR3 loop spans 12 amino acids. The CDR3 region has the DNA TGCAGCGCACTACAGGGTAAAGAGACCCAGTACTTC. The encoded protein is CSALQGKETQYF.

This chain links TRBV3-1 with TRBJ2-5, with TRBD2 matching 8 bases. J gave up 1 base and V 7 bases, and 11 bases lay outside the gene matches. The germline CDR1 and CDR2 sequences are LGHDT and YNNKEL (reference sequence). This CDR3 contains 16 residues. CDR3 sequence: CASTQRLAGTQETQYF. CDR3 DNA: TGTGCCAGCACCCAGAGGTTAGCGGGGACCCAAGAGACCCAGTACTTC.

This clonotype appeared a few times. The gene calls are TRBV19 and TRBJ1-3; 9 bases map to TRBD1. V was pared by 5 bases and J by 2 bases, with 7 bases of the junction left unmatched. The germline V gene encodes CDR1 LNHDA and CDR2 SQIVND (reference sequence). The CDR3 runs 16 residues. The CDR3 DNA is TGTGCCAGTAGTCCCCCGGGACAGGGAACTGGAAACACCATATATTTT. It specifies CASSPPGQGTGNTIYF.

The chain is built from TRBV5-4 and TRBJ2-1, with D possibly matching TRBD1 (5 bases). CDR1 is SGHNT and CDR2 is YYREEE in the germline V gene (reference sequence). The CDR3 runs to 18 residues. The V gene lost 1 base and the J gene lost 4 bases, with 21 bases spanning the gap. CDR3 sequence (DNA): TGTGCCAGCAGCTTGCCCAGCTCGACAGCAGGTGATTACAATGAGCAGTTCTTC. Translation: CASSLPSSTAGDYNEQFF.

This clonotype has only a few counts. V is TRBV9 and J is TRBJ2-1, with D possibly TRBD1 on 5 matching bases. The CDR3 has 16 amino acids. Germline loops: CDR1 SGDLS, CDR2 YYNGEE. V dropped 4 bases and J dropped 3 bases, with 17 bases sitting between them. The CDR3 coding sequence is TGTGCCAGCAGCCCTACCCCGGCAGGGCGCTACAATGAGCAGTTCTTC. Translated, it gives CASSPTPAGRYNEQFF.

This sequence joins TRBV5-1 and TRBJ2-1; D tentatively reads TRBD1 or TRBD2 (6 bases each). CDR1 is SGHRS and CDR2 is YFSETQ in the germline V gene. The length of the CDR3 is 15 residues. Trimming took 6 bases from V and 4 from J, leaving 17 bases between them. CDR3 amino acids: CASTPRGEVYNEQFF. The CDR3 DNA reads TGCGCCAGCACCCCTAGGGGGGAGGTTTACAATGAGCAGTTCTTC.

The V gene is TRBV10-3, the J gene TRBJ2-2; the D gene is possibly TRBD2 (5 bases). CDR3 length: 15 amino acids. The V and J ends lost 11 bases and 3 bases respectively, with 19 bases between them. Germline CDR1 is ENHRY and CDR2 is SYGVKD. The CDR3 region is CAAGVGYSDTGELFF. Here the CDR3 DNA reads TGTGCCGCGGGTGTGGGCTATTCAGACACCGGGGAGCTGTTTTTT.

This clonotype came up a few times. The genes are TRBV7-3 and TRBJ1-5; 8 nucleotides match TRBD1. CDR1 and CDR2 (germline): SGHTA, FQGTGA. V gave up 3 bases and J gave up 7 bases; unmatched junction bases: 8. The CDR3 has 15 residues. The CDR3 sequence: CASSFQGARRQPQHF. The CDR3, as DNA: TGTGCCAGCAGCTTCCAGGGGGCGCGAAGGCAGCCCCAGCATTTT.

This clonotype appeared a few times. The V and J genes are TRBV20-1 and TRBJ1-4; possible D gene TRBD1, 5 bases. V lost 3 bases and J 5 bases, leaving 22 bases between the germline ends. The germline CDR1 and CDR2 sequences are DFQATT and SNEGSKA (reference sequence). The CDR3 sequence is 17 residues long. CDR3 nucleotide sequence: TGCAGTGCTAGGATGAGTGGGGAGGGGAGGGTAAATGAAAAACTGTTTTTT. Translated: CSARMSGEGRVNEKLFF.

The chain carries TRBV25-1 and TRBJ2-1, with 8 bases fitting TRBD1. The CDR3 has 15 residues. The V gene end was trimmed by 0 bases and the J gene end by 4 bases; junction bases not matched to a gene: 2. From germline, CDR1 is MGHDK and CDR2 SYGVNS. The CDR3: CASSEYGTGYNEQFF. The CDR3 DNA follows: TGTGCCAGCAGTGAATATGGGACAGGTTACAATGAGCAGTTCTTC.

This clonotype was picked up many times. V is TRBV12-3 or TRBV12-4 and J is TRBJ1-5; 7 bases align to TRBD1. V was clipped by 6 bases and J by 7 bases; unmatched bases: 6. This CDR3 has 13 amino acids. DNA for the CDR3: TGTGCCAGCAGCCCCCAGGGGGGCCAGCCCCAGCATTTT. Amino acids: CASSPQGGQPQHF.

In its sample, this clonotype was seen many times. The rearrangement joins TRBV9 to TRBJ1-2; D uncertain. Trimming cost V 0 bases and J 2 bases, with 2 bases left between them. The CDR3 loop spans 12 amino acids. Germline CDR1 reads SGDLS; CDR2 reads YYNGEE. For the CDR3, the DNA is TGTGCCAGCAGCGTAGTAAACTATGGCTACACCTTC. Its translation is CASSVVNYGYTF.

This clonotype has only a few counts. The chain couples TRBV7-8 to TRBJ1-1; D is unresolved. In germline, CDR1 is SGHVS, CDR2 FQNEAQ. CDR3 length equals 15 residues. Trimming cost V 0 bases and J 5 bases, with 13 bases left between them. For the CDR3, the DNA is TGTGCCAGCAGCTTAGCCTCTTACTCGAGGACTGAAGCTTTCTTT. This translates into CASSLASYSRTEAFF.

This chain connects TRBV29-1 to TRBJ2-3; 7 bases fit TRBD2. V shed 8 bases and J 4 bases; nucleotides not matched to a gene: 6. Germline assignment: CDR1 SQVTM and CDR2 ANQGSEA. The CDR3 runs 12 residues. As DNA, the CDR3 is TGCAGCTCTCGGGCGGGAGCAGATACGCAGTATTTT. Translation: CSSRAGADTQYF.